The T cell receptor beta chain described here comes from a study of PD-L1 blockade in urothelial cancer. Study summary: It was at 3 weeks (second dose) and 6 weeks after treatment start that blood was analyzed. Reported median T cell count for blood samples was 130,000 to 150,000.

Looked up from germline, CDR1 is SGHNT and CDR2 is YENEEA. The CDR3 has 13 amino acids. The V end was cut by 5 bases, the J end by 0 bases, with 6 bases between. Spiking of synthetic TCR analog templates was performed in each PCR. Sequencing was performed with immunoSEQ multiplex PCR; in TCRdb, only in-frame clones are kept and a portion is missing. The table lists approximately 80,000 clones, about four fifths of them singletons. The sample consisted of PBMCs, taken around atezolizumab (anti-PD-L1) treatment. The receptor comes from a man between 65 and 80 years old with urothelial cancer. J is TRBJ2-3 and V is TRBV11-3, with D perhaps TRBD2 (5 bases). The CDR3 nucleotides are TGTGCCAGCAGCGGCGGGAGCACAGATACGCAGTATTTT. Protein: CASSGGSTDTQYF.